This T cell receptor (beta chain) stems from a study of cytomegalovirus exposure and HLA in healthy donors. For the study at large: Out of 398 genotyped donors, about 80% belonged to the Caucasian-associated ancestry cluster.

The J segment lost 3 bases and the V segment lost 5 bases, leaving 2 bases of the junction unmatched. Germline assignment: CDR1 SGHTA and CDR2 FQGNSA. The CDR3 covers 13 residues. PCR involved 60 Vbeta and 13 Jbeta primers. Sequencing used immunoSEQ multiplex PCR; TCRdb keeps in-frame clones, though not all of them. The sample comprises more than 85,000 clones, 70% to 80% of which are singletons, and around 3.5% rests with the top ten. The study's findings and limits: Cytomegalovirus-associated status was assigned to 164 TCR beta chains. The study found most TCR sequences rare, yet found some public TCRs in many donors. A later analysis revealed that TCR association rates differed between HLA loci, peaking at DRB1 and bottoming out at HLA-C.

The table lists this clone with a count of one. The antigen remains unidentified. The sample was PBMCs. The rearrangement uses TRBV7-2 and TRBJ2-7; 9 bases align to TRBD1. This clonotype was sampled from a male donor in good health and CMV-seropositive. CDR3 region: CASSPTGGYEQYF. CDR3 bases: TGTGCCAGCAGCCCGACAGGGGGCTACGAGCAGTACTTC.